These 26 T cell receptor beta chains share one sample of origin, sequenced in a study of metastatic and nonmetastatic thyroid tumors. MiXCR re-clonotyped the PCR reads for TCRdb. Altogether 30,000 to 35,000 clones are present, about 19% being singletons, with the ten largest covering approximately 8.2%. Thyroid surgery had not been preceded by any treatment in any patient. Sequenced input: blood. The source is a female donor with papillary thyroid cancer or a benign thyroid nodule (not recorded which). Some clones in this sample may be carry-over from other donors' samples.

This clone was seen more than once but under ten times. This sequence may be a read error, since a much larger clone differs from it by one base. The chain recombines TRBV9 with TRBJ2-1, with TRBD2 matching over 7 bases. Germline V lookup: CDR1 SGDLS, CDR2 YYNGEE. Trimming cost V 4 bases and J 2 bases; bases outside gene matches: 6. The CDR3 sequence is 15 residues long. The CDR3 DNA reads as TGTGCCAGCAGCTTCGGCGGGAGTACCTACAATGAGCAGTTCTTC. Amino acids: CASSFGGSTYNEQFF.

This clone was recorded a few times. This chain connects TRBV6-1 to TRBJ2-7; D is possibly TRBD1 (5 bases). The CDR3 consists of 11 residues. Germline values: CDR1 MNHNS, CDR2 SASEGT. Between the trimmed V and J ends, which lost 4 bases and 9 bases, there was a span of 10 bases. Here the CDR3 DNA reads TGTGCCAGCAGTGTACAGGTTCCGCAGTACTTC. It specifies CASSVQVPQYF.

The chain employs TRBV9 and TRBJ1-4; 7 positions agree with TRBD1. The CDR3 runs to 14 residues. J gave up 5 bases and V 4 bases, and 5 bases lay outside the gene matches. Germline CDR1 is SGDLS and CDR2 is YYNGEE. DNA of the CDR3: TGTGCCAGCAGCTTCGGGACAGCGAATGAAAAACTGTTTTTT. Amino acid sequence: CASSFGTANEKLFF.

At least ten counts were recorded for this clone. Here the CDR3 DNA reads TGTGCCAGCAGTTCGACAGGGGTGAGGGAAGAACTGTTTTTT. This sequence encodes CASSSTGVREELFF. V gene TRBV6-1 combines with J gene TRBJ1-4; TRBD1 matches 8 bases. This CDR3 is built from 14 residues. Unmatched junction bases numbered 11, after V lost 5 bases and J lost 12 bases. Germline V gene sequence: CDR1 MNHNS, CDR2 SASEGT.

The V and J genes are TRBV20-1 and TRBJ2-7; D might be TRBD2 (6 bases). V lost 4 bases, J lost 5 bases, and 18 bases lay in between. CDR1 and CDR2 (germline): DFQATT, SNEGSKA (reference sequence). The CDR3 loop spans 14 amino acids. CDR3 residues: CSANLAAFRDEQYF. The CDR3 DNA reads TGCAGTGCTAATTTAGCGGCATTTCGGGACGAGCAGTACTTC.

This clone has a count of ten or more. This chain joins TRBV18 and TRBJ1-1, with 10 bases that match TRBD1. The CDR3 runs 16 residues. Germline V gene data show CDR1 as KGHSH and CDR2 as LQKENI. V dropped 3 bases and J dropped 6; count of bases not matched to a gene: 10. CDR3 in amino acids: CASSPPLGTGVSEAFF. The CDR3 DNA sequence: TGTGCCAGCTCACCCCCCCTAGGGACAGGGGTATCTGAAGCTTTCTTT. Variable domain in full (rest from reference TRBV18 and TRBJ1-1): NAGVMQNPRHLVRRRGQEARLRCSPMKGHSHVYWYRQLPEEGLKFMVYLQKENIIDESGMPKERFSAEFPKEGPSILRIQQVVRGDSAAYFCASSPPLGTGVSEAFFGQGTRLTVV.

The CDR3 sequence is CASSSLAEETQYF. The CDR3 DNA reads TGTGCCAGCAGCTCGTTAGCGGAAGAGACCCAGTACTTC. The V and J genes are TRBV11-2 and TRBJ2-5; the D gene is possibly TRBD2 (6 bases). The V and J ends lost 4 bases and 3 bases respectively, with 9 bases between them. The CDR3 has 13 residues. Germline CDR1 reads SGHAT; CDR2 reads FQNNGV.

This clone appeared many times. This chain joins TRBV5-4 and TRBJ2-5; D not certain. V lost 4 bases to trimming and J lost 0 bases, with 10 bases between them. The germline gives CDR1 SGHNT, CDR2 YYREEE (reference sequence). CDR3 length: 14 residues. The CDR3, as DNA: TGTGCCAGCAGCCCGACCTATAACCAAGAGACCCAGTACTTC. This gives the protein CASSPTYNQETQYF.

This clone was seen many times. V and J are TRBV19 and TRBJ2-6; the D is unclear. The length of the CDR3 is 15 residues. With 7 bases removed from V and 0 bases from J, the gap between germline ends came to 10 bases. Germline-derived CDR1 and CDR2 are LNHDA and SQIVND (reference sequence). In nucleotides, the CDR3 is TGTGCCAGTAAGGGCGGAAGCTCTGGGGCCAACGTCCTGACTTTC. This translates into CASKGGSSGANVLTF.

This clone was recorded at least ten times. V usage is TRBV12-3 or TRBV12-4 and J usage is TRBJ2-3; TRBD1 is a possible D gene (5 bases). This CDR3 has 15 residues. The V and J ends lost 4 bases and 0 bases respectively, with 11 bases between them. The CDR3 DNA reads as TGTGCCAGCAGTTGGGGCAGATCTAGCACAGATACGCAGTATTTT. This translates into CASSWGRSSTDTQYF.

This clone occurred many times. The chain carries TRBV28 and TRBJ2-7; 7 bases map to TRBD1. V lost 10 bases to trimming and J lost 0 bases; unmatched junction nucleotides: 12. The length of the CDR3 is 15 residues. The V gene's germline CDR1 is MDHEN and CDR2 SYDVKM. Here the CDR3 reads CANTLAGTASYEQYF. The DNA for the CDR3 is TGTGCCAACACCTTGGCCGGGACAGCCTCCTACGAGCAGTACTTC.

The sample holds a few counts of this clone. This chain connects TRBV6-6 to TRBJ1-3; D is possibly TRBD1 (5 bases). This CDR3 spans 17 amino acids. Germline CDR1 and CDR2: MNHNY and SVGAGI (reference sequence). The V gene lost 2 bases and the J gene lost 0 bases, with 14 bases spanning the gap. The CDR3 is CASSYGTAAFSGNTIYF. The CDR3 nucleotides are TGTGCCAGCAGTTACGGGACCGCCGCGTTCTCTGGAAACACCATATATTTT.

In its sample, this clone was seen many times. The V gene is TRBV12-3 or TRBV12-4, the J gene TRBJ1-1; 7 bases line up with TRBD1. The ends lost 6 bases at V and 5 bases at J; junction bases unmatched: 6. The CDR3 covers 13 residues. CDR3 sequence: CASRHQGVTEAFF. Here the CDR3 DNA reads TGTGCCAGCAGGCACCAGGGGGTGACTGAAGCTTTCTTT.

V and J are TRBV7-2 and TRBJ1-1; unclear D gene. Germline loops: CDR1 SGHTA, CDR2 FQGNSA. Trimming stripped 3 bases from V and 2 bases from J, with 7 bases between. The CDR3 is 13 amino acids. The CDR3 DNA follows: TGTGCCAGCAGCTTCTCAGGTAACACTGAAGCTTTCTTT. Amino acids: CASSFSGNTEAFF.

In its sample, this clone was seen many times. A much more abundant neighbour one base away suggests this may be a read error. The chain employs TRBV12-3 or TRBV12-4 and TRBJ1-3, with a possible D match to TRBD1 (6 bases). The CDR3 has 15 amino acids. CDR3 in amino acids: CAGSAGEYSGNTIYF. In DNA, the CDR3 is TGTGCCGGCAGCGCAGGGGAGTACTCTGGAAACACCATATATTTT.

This clone rates as medium-sized (0.01 to 0.1%). V is TRBV3-1 and J is TRBJ1-2, with D hard to call. Germline V gene sequence: CDR1 LGHDT, CDR2 YNNKEL (reference sequence). CDR3 length: 14 amino acids. V was cut by 0 bases and J by 4 bases, with 9 bases left in between. DNA for the CDR3: TGTGCCAGCAGCCAAGACTCTCGCGGCTATGGCTACACCTTC. This codes for CASSQDSRGYGYTF.

This clone showed up just once. The chain carries TRBV28 and TRBJ2-3, with 10 bases fitting TRBD1. V shed 8 bases and J 7 bases; nucleotides not matched to a gene: 15. Germline V gives CDR1 MDHEN, CDR2 SYDVKM. CDR3 size: 16 residues. CDR3 bases: TGTGCCAGCCGTGCAACCGGGACAGGGGATCGATATACGCAGTATTTT. It yields the protein CASRATGTGDRYTQYF.

This clone was detected only a few times. V and J are TRBV6-1 and TRBJ2-1, with D tentatively TRBD2 (6 bases). CDR3 length: 13 residues. Trimming shortened V by 7 bases and J by 6 bases, and 13 bases separated the two germline ends. Looked up from germline, CDR1 is MNHNS and CDR2 is SASEGT. CDR3 region: CASTRDSINEQFF. The CDR3 DNA sequence: TGTGCCAGCACCCGGGACTCCATCAATGAGCAGTTCTTC.

In this sample, this clone turned up many times. A read error may explain this, as a much larger clone is one base away. The same CDR3 also results from other DNA sequences found in this sample. The chain recombines TRBV9 with TRBJ2-7; 8 nucleotides line up with TRBD1. The CDR3 consists of 14 residues. In germline, CDR1 is SGDLS, CDR2 YYNGEE. The CDR3 is CASSAQGASYEQYF. In nucleotides, the CDR3 is TGCGCCAGCAGCGCCCAGGGGGCCTCCTACGAGCAGTACTTC.

With regard to this clone: Germline is not matched at one junction end, which may reflect a read error. The V and J genes are TRBV11-2 and TRBJ1-4; maybe TRBD1 (6 bases). The CDR3 runs 17 residues. From germline, CDR1 is SGHAT and CDR2 FQNNGV. CDR3 coding DNA: TGCGCCAGCAGCACGGGACGGGGGGCCTTAGCTAATGAAAAACTGTTTTTT. Its protein is CASSTGRGALANEKLFF.

The rearrangement uses TRBV20-1 and TRBJ2-1, with 9 bases matching TRBD2. The V segment lost 0 bases and the J segment 7 bases; nucleotides outside the gene matches: 13. The CDR3 extends over 17 amino acids. The germline gives CDR1 DFQATT, CDR2 SNEGSKA (reference sequence). The CDR3 here is CSARDRFGLAGKNEQFF. The CDR3 region has the DNA TGCAGTGCTAGAGATCGGTTTGGGCTAGCGGGAAAGAATGAGCAGTTCTTC.

In its sample, this clone is medium-sized (0.01 to 0.1%). This rearrangement joins TRBV4-1 to TRBJ1-5; no definite D call. The germline V gene has CDR1 MGHRA and CDR2 YSYEKL. This CDR3 comprises 15 residues. V was pared by 4 bases and J by 0 bases, with 10 bases between. The chain's CDR3 is CASSPVVDSNQPQHF. The CDR3 region has the DNA TGCGCCAGCAGCCCTGTCGTTGATAGCAATCAGCCCCAGCATTTT.

The rearrangement uses TRBV7-9 and TRBJ1-3; D call uncertain. The CDR3 extends over 11 amino acids. V was cut by 5 bases and J by 11 bases, with 10 bases left in between. The germline V gene encodes CDR1 SEHNR and CDR2 FQNEAQ (reference sequence). In DNA, the CDR3 is TGTGCCAGCAGCCACCAGAGTTCCATATATTTT. Its translation: CASSHQSSIYF.

V usage is TRBV19 and J usage is TRBJ2-3; D is uncertain. Trimming shortened V by 0 bases and J by 0 bases, and 7 bases separated the two germline ends. CDR3 length: 15 residues. Germline-derived CDR1 and CDR2 are LNHDA and SQIVND (reference sequence). The DNA of the CDR3 is TGTGCCAGTAGTATAGATACAAGAAGCACAGATACGCAGTATTTT. It specifies CASSIDTRSTDTQYF.

This chain connects TRBV7-8 to TRBJ1-1; TRBD1 agrees at 10 bases. J lost 5 bases, V lost 4 bases, and 7 bases had no gene match. From germline, CDR1 is SGHVS and CDR2 FQNEAQ. CDR3 size: 15 residues. The CDR3 loop is CASSSAGTGVTEAFF. The DNA for the CDR3 is TGTGCCAGCAGCTCCGCCGGGACAGGGGTGACTGAAGCTTTCTTT.

The rearrangement links TRBV28 to TRBJ2-1; no firm D call. From germline, CDR1 is MDHEN and CDR2 SYDVKM. The CDR3 is 13 amino acids. V gave up 1 base and J gave up 0 bases, with 1 base separating them. This CDR3 is CASSLFSYNEQFF. CDR3 bases: TGTGCCAGCAGTTTATTCTCCTACAATGAGCAGTTCTTC. The variable domain in full, with the rest retrieved from reference TRBV28 and TRBJ2-1, is DVKVTQSSRYLVKRTGEKVFLECVQDMDHENMFWYRQDPGLGLRLIYFSYDVKMKEKGDIPEGYSVSREKKERFSLILESASTNQTSMYLCASSLFSYNEQFFGPGTRLTVL.